Shown below are 13 T cell receptor beta chains from a single sample sequenced in a study of identical twins. TCRdb re-called the 5' RACE reads through MiXCR, storing one row per CDR3 protein. Found here are under 1 million distinct CDR3 sequences, around an eighth of them singletons; the top ten hold 1.5% to 2%. The same sample was also studied in work on yellow fever vaccine responses in identical twins.

The sequenced sample was PBMCs. Receptors originate from a young woman in good health.

The J gene is TRBJ2-7, the V gene TRBV7-8; TRBD1 aligns across 7 bases. This CDR3 is 14 amino acids long. The ends lost 2 bases at V and 3 bases at J; junction bases unmatched: 4. Germline assignment: CDR1 SGHVS and CDR2 FQNEAQ. DNA for the CDR3: TGTGCCAGCAGCTTAAACCCAGGGGGCTACGAGCAGTACGTC. This gives the protein CASSLNPGGYEQYV.

This clonotype was counted a few times. The gene calls are TRBV11-3 and TRBJ2-5; TRBD2 aligns across 9 bases. CDR3 length: 15 amino acids. CDR1 and CDR2 (germline): SGHNT, YENEEA. The J segment lost 1 base and the V segment lost 6 bases, leaving 6 bases of the junction unmatched. The CDR3 spells CASSSSGLAQETQYF. The CDR3 nucleotides read TGTGCCAGCAGTTCCTCGGGACTAGCCCAAGAGACCCAGTACTTC.

The sample holds a few counts of this clonotype. The rearrangement uses TRBV6-1 and TRBJ2-5, with D perhaps matching TRBD1 (6 bases). CDR1 and CDR2 (germline): MNHNS, SASEGT. This CDR3 is 14 amino acids long. Between the trimmed V and J ends, which lost 7 bases and 5 bases, there was a span of 17 bases. Here the CDR3 DNA reads TGTGCCAGCAAGACGGGACACTTTGAGGAGACCCAGTACTTC. As protein: CASKTGHFEETQYF.

The chain carries TRBV5-1 and TRBJ2-7, with D maybe TRBD2 (6 bases). The CDR3 runs to 15 residues. V shed 0 bases and J shed 0 bases, with 10 bases lying between them. Germline V gene data show CDR1 as SGHRS and CDR2 as YFSETQ. CDR3 DNA sequence: TGCGCCAGCAGCTTGGGCGGGGAAAGCTCCTACGAGCAGTACGTC. This sequence encodes CASSLGGESSYEQYV.

The chain has TRBV4-1 and TRBJ1-5; 7 bases align to TRBD1. Trimming removed 0 bases from V and 0 bases from J; junction bases left unmatched: 8. The CDR3 covers 18 residues. CDR1 is MGHRA, CDR2 YSYEKL, per germline. CDR3: CASSQEGGTAYSNQPQHF. Here the CDR3 DNA reads TGCGCCAGCAGCCAAGAGGGGGGGACAGCGTATAGCAATCAGCCCCAGCATTTT.

This clonotype was picked up a small number of times. This chain joins TRBV12-3 or TRBV12-4 and TRBJ2-1; maybe TRBD1 (6 bases). The CDR3 has 16 amino acids. V lost 5 bases, J lost 6 bases, and 20 bases lay in between. The CDR3 DNA reads TGTGCCAGCAGTAGGACAGTAACCCACCAATTCAATGAGCAGTTCTTC. It translates to CASSRTVTHQFNEQFF.

This chain links TRBV7-2 with TRBJ2-7, with 7 bases lining up with TRBD1. This CDR3 has 15 amino acids. Trimming cost V 2 bases and J 3 bases; bases outside gene matches: 7. CDR1 is SGHTA and CDR2 is FQGNSA in the germline V gene. In DNA, the CDR3 is TGTGCCAGCAGCTTACTCAGGGGGTCCTACTACGAGCAGTACTTC. It translates to CASSLLRGSYYEQYF.

This chain links TRBV6-5 with TRBJ2-7; 8 bases fit TRBD2. The CDR3 runs 15 residues. CDR1 is MNHEY, CDR2 SVGAGI, per germline. V shed 3 bases and J 2 bases; nucleotides not matched to a gene: 6. The CDR3 DNA reads TGTGCCAGCAGTTATGGCGGGGGGAACCCCTACGAGCAGTACGTC. Protein: CASSYGGGNPYEQYV.

The CDR3 DNA is TGTGCCAGCAGTGGCTGGGACAGGGGGGAGCAGTACTTC. It yields the protein CASSGWDRGEQYF. The chain has TRBV6-1 and TRBJ2-7; 11 bases are shared with TRBD1. Trimming at V came to 4 bases and at J to 7 bases, leaving 3 bases not matched to a gene. Germline CDR1 is MNHNS and CDR2 is SASEGT. The CDR3 covers 13 residues.

The chain links TRBV7-8 to TRBJ2-7; no clear D gene. The length of the CDR3 is 14 residues. V lost 0 bases, J lost 3 bases, and 9 bases lay in between. Germline CDR1 and CDR2: SGHVS and FQNEAQ. Here the CDR3 reads CASSLAVVGYEQYV. CDR3 in DNA: TGTGCCAGCAGCTTAGCGGTGGTGGGCTACGAGCAGTACGTC.

In its sample, this clonotype was seen a few times. This chain joins TRBV20-1 and TRBJ2-1, with 10 bases lining up with TRBD2. This CDR3 spans 15 amino acids. V lost 3 bases to trimming and J lost 7 bases; unmatched junction nucleotides: 9. Per the germline V gene, CDR1 is DFQATT and CDR2 is SNEGSKA (reference sequence). CDR3: CSARSLAGDWNEQFF. CDR3 sequence (DNA): TGCAGTGCTAGGTCCCTAGCGGGAGATTGGAATGAGCAGTTCTTC.

The chain combines TRBV7-3 with TRBJ2-7, with 10 bases lining up with TRBD2. The germline V gene encodes CDR1 SGHTA and CDR2 FQGTGA. This CDR3 comprises 17 residues. Losses at the gene ends were 1 base for V and 6 bases for J; bases not matched to a gene: 12. The CDR3 DNA reads TGTGCCAGCAGCTTAAATCCTAGCGGGAGTGGTTTTAGCGAGCAGTACTTC. It specifies CASSLNPSGSGFSEQYF.

This clonotype was counted between two and nine times. The chain joins TRBV20-1 to TRBJ2-2; D is ambiguous. The CDR3 spans 15 residues. The V gene lost 3 bases and the J gene lost 1 base, with 12 bases spanning the gap. Germline V lookup: CDR1 DFQATT, CDR2 SNEGSKA (reference sequence). As DNA, the CDR3 is TGCAGTGCTAGTGGGATAGACGGGAACACCGGGGAGCTGTTTTTT. Encoded protein: CSASGIDGNTGELFF.